Following are 6 T cell receptor beta chains from one sample sequenced in a study of T cell repertoires in cytomegalovirus infection. Their specific antigens are unknown. Using its own MiXCR run on the reads, TCRdb lists one record per CDR3 protein. Among about 310,000 distinct CDR3 sequences listed, roughly 25% were seen once. The sequencing here drew on cultured PBMCs, taken from culture after CMV antigen stimulation. These receptor sequences come from a human donor in good health (CMV status not recorded). Some clones in this sample may be carry-over from other donors' samples.

This clonotype was seen only a few times. An end of the junction differs from the germline gene, which may be a read error. The chain has TRBV7-2 and TRBJ2-2; D unclear. Germline V gives CDR1 SGHTA, CDR2 FQGNSA. The CDR3 runs to 14 residues. The CDR3, as DNA: TGTGCCGGCAGCTTTTTTTCGAACACCGGGGAGCTGTTTTTT. It encodes CAGSFFSNTGELFF.

This clonotype has just a few counts. CDR3: CASSTRTGSYGYTF. The CDR3, as DNA: TGTGCCAGCAGTACCAGGACAGGATCGTATGGCTACACCTTC. The genes are TRBV6-6 and TRBJ1-2; TRBD1 aligns across 7 bases. CDR1 and CDR2 from the germline V gene are MNHNY and SVGAGI (reference sequence). Trimming took 5 bases from V and 5 from J; bases not matched to a gene: 8. This CDR3 has 14 residues.

This clonotype was found a few times. The chain is built from TRBV4-2 and TRBJ1-2; the D gene is possibly TRBD1 (5 bases). Deletions cut 0 bases from V and 1 base from J, with 12 bases between. Germline V lookup: CDR1 LGHNA, CDR2 YNFKEQ. This CDR3 region has 16 residues. The CDR3, as DNA: TGTGCCAGCAGCCAAGAAGGGACGGACGTTAACTATGGCTACACCTTC. Amino acids: CASSQEGTDVNYGYTF.

This clonotype turned up a few times. The chain couples TRBV6-5 to TRBJ2-1; 12 bases map to TRBD1. The CDR3 runs to 15 residues. From germline, CDR1 is MNHEY and CDR2 SVGAGI. Losses at the gene ends were 8 bases for V and 5 bases for J; bases not matched to a gene: 7. The CDR3 nucleotides are TGTGCCAGCGGGTACCGGGACAGGGGGCACAATGAGCAGTTCTTC. Its translation is CASGYRDRGHNEQFF.

The rearrangement links TRBV6-2 or TRBV6-3 to TRBJ2-3; TRBD2 matches 13 bases. The germline V gene has CDR1 MNHEY and CDR2 SVGEGT. V was clipped by 4 bases and J by 1 base; unmatched bases: 5. This CDR3 contains 17 residues. The DNA for the CDR3 is TGTGCCAGCAGTTTCTGGACTAGCGGGGGAGGCACAGATACGCAGTATTTT. It yields the protein CASSFWTSGGGTDTQYF.

The rearrangement links TRBV20-1 to TRBJ2-7; perhaps TRBD2 as D (6 bases). V was cut by 6 bases and J by 4 bases, with 22 bases left in between. The CDR3 loop spans 15 amino acids. Germline V gene lookup returns CDR1 DFQATT and CDR2 SNEGSKA (reference sequence). In nucleotides, the CDR3 is TGCAGTGCGTTAATTAGCGGCGAACTTCTGTACGAGCAGTACTTC. Its translation is CSALISGELLYEQYF.